This entry is about one T cell receptor beta chain. Its matching antigen is unknown. The CDR3 has 16 amino acids. CDR1 and CDR2 from the germline V gene are LGHNA and YSLEER. V lost 0 bases to trimming and J lost 0 bases, with 12 bases between them. This record comes from a study of shared clonotypes between healthy human individuals. Findings and limits, study-wide: As a rule, naive subsets had a larger estimated richness than memory subsets. Sequencing depth was predicted to influence how clonotypes are shared among donors. In contrast to clonotypes shared by all four donors, non-shared clonotypes had lower generation probabilities.

An even split of each subset's genomic DNA across several immunoSEQ plates was performed. Data came from immunoSEQ multiplex PCR; TCRdb stores just in-frame clones and leaves some out. The sample includes some 2.4 million clones, approximately 94% seen only once; the top ten take about 0.34%. The sequence derives from a man between 18 and 29 years old in good health. Some clones in this sample may be carry-over from other donors' samples. Sequenced material: naive CD4+ T cells from PBMCs. The subset here: CD45RA+ positively selected. This rearrangement joins TRBV4-3 to TRBJ2-7; TRBD1 might be the D (6 bases). The CDR3 DNA reads TGCGCCAGCAGCCAAGATATTCGGACAGCCTCCTACGAGCAGTACTTC. Protein sequence: CASSQDIRTASYEQYF.